The clone carrying this TCR beta chain was found a few times. TCRdb processed the PCR reads anew with MiXCR; each CDR3 protein has one entry. The data show more than 80,000 distinct CDR3 sequences, roughly 49% seen once. The data are from a study of CDR3 diversity in severe acne. CDR1 PRHDT and CDR2 FYEKMQ come from the germline V gene (reference sequence). V shed 5 bases, J shed 5 bases, and the junction held 10 bases outside the gene matches. This CDR3 spans 15 amino acids. The sequenced sample was blood. The chain recombines TRBV13 with TRBJ2-7; 9 bases agree with TRBD2. This TCR was sampled from a male donor with severe acne vulgaris. Here the CDR3 reads CASSPSAGGDHEQYF. The CDR3, as DNA: TGTGCCAGCAGCCCCTCAGCGGGAGGAGACCACGAGCAGTACTTC.